The clone carrying this TCR beta chain was seen many times. Antigen: not known. TCRdb reprocessed the reads with MiXCR, giving one entry per CDR3 protein. The sample gives about 130,000 distinct CDR3 sequences, about 24% of which show up once; 34% is in the top ten. The source of the sample is a study of T cell repertoires in cytomegalovirus infection. The overall study: Through public TCR beta signatures, both CMV infection and matching HLA type were indicated. General study results and limits: Within the response measured ex vivo, HLA-C-restricted CMV-specific TCR beta clonotypes were dominant. Totalled public TCR beta family frequency picked out people who carried CMV plus the relevant HLA.

This CDR3 is 14 amino acids long. In germline, CDR1 is SNHLY, CDR2 FYNNEI. The V and J ends lost 7 bases and 3 bases, in that order; junction bases with no gene match: 7. This clonotype was sampled from a human donor in good health (CMV status not recorded). Some clones in this sample may be carry-over from other donors' samples. The V call is TRBV2, the J call TRBJ2-7; TRBD1 agrees at 9 bases. The material sequenced was PBMCs, sequenced either directly or after in vitro stimulation (not recorded which). The CDR3 loop reads CASINDRGVYEQYF. The CDR3 DNA sequence: TGTGCCAGCATCAATGACAGGGGGGTCTACGAGCAGTACTTC.